Shown below are 32 T cell receptor beta chains from a single sample sequenced in a study of molecular identifiers for immune sequencing clone quantification. TCRdb used MiXCR to reprocess the PCR reads, holding one entry per CDR3 protein. The sample holds about half a million distinct CDR3 sequences; roughly a fifth are singletons and the top ten take around 0.84%. Sequences were obtained from naive CD8+ T cells from blood, with Jurkat cell RNA spiked in. Subset meaning: FACS-sorted CD8+CD4-CCR7+CD45RA+ naive T cells. The source is a human donor in good health. Some libraries in this study had Jurkat cell RNA spiked in.

The chain uses TRBV12-5 and TRBJ1-5; D remains unclear. Germline values: CDR1 LGHNT, CDR2 FRNRAP. The CDR3 is made up of 14 amino acids. V was clipped by 1 base and J by 6 bases, with 10 bases between them. Here the CDR3 reads CASGLEGSVQPQHF. The CDR3, as DNA: TGTGCTAGTGGTTTGGAGGGTTCGGTTCAGCCCCAGCATTTT.

This clonotype has just a few counts. V usage is TRBV29-1 and J usage is TRBJ2-1; 10 nucleotides line up with TRBD2. Trimming removed 3 bases from V and 1 base from J; junction bases left unmatched: 3. Germline CDR1 SQVTM, CDR2 ANQGSEA. The CDR3 has 15 residues. As DNA, the CDR3 is TGCAGCGTTGAGTCTAGCGGGAGTTCCTACAATGAGCAGTTCTTC. It specifies CSVESSGSSYNEQFF.

The rearrangement uses TRBV19 and TRBJ1-5; D is unclear. The CDR3 loop spans 16 amino acids. Germline V gene sequence: CDR1 LNHDA, CDR2 SQIVND (reference sequence). V gave up 4 bases and J gave up 3 bases, with 16 bases separating them. CDR3 sequence: CASSTRRTYINQPQHF. Written as DNA, the CDR3 is TGTGCCAGTAGTACCCGGCGGACTTATATCAATCAGCCCCAGCATTTT.

This clonotype is a singleton in its sample. A junction end diverges from the germline sequence, so it may reflect a read error. V usage is TRBV24-1 and J usage is TRBJ2-1; no firm D call. The germline gives CDR1 KGHDR, CDR2 SFDVKD. This CDR3 has 16 amino acids. CDR3 nucleotide sequence: TGTGCCACCAGTGATCCTACCACGGATCCTTACAATGGGCAGTTCTTC. This codes for CATSDPTTDPYNGQFF.

This clonotype was found many times. The chain carries TRBV14 and TRBJ2-7; possibly TRBD2 for D (6 bases). Germline V gene sequence: CDR1 SGHDN, CDR2 FVKESK. Trimming took 3 bases from V and 4 from J, leaving 10 bases between them. The CDR3 length is 13 residues. CDR3 residues: CASSHGSGYEQYF. DNA for the CDR3: TGTGCCAGCAGCCACGGGAGTGGTTACGAGCAGTACTTC.

A word on this clonotype: The junction and the germline gene differ at one end; a read error may be behind it. The chain employs TRBV5-3 and TRBJ1-6; D gene uncertain. TRBV5-3 is filed as an ORF, its function uncertain. CDR3 size: 16 residues. CDR3 nucleotide sequence: TGTGCCAGCAGCTTGGCGTTGAGCTCCTATAATTCACCCCTCCACTTT. Translating gives CASSLALSSYNSPLHF.

This clonotype was picked up a small number of times. The chain uses TRBV3-1 and TRBJ2-2; D is unclear. CDR3 length equals 15 residues. The germline CDR1 and CDR2 sequences are LGHDT and YNNKEL (reference sequence). Trimming stripped 1 base from V and 6 bases from J, with 12 bases between. This CDR3 reads CASSQAVGPAGELFF. In nucleotides, the CDR3 is TGTGCCAGCAGCCAAGCGGTAGGTCCGGCCGGGGAGCTGTTTTTT.

As regards this clonotype: A single base separates this from a much larger clone, so it may be a read error. The V gene is TRBV24-1, the J gene TRBJ2-1, with 7 positions matching TRBD2. Germline assignment: CDR1 KGHDR and CDR2 SFDVKD. The CDR3 contains 13 residues. The CDR3 nucleotides read TGTGTCACCACGGCGGGAGTAAACAATGAGCAGTTCTTC. It yields the protein CVTTAGVNNEQFF.

J is TRBJ2-3 and V is TRBV19, with D possibly being TRBD1 or TRBD2 (7 bases each). V lost 3 bases to trimming and J lost 3 bases, with 13 bases between them. Germline CDR1 is LNHDA and CDR2 is SQIVND (reference sequence). The CDR3 covers 15 residues. CDR3 sequence (DNA): TGTGCCAGTAGTATCGCGCAGGGGGGGACAGATACGCAGTATTTT. It codes for CASSIAQGGTDTQYF.

This clonotype was counted only a few times. The rearrangement links TRBV4-1 to TRBJ2-7; D might be TRBD2 (5 bases). CDR3 length: 15 residues. The V gene lost 0 bases and the J gene lost 0 bases, with 9 bases spanning the gap. The germline CDR1 and CDR2 sequences are MGHRA and YSYEKL. The CDR3 bases are TGCGCCAGCAGCCAAGATCTAACTAGCTCCTACGAGCAGTACTTC. This sequence encodes CASSQDLTSSYEQYF.

This clonotype occurred many times. The V gene is TRBV30, the J gene TRBJ1-1; D not resolved. This CDR3 is 13 amino acids long. Trimming cost V 3 bases and J 1 base, with 9 bases left between them. CDR1 and CDR2 from the germline V gene are GTSNPN and SVGIG (reference sequence). Written as DNA, the CDR3 is TGTGCCTGGAGCCTCGAGAAGAACACTGAAGCTTTCTTT. It specifies CAWSLEKNTEAFF.

V gene TRBV7-9 combines with J gene TRBJ2-7, with D maybe TRBD2 (5 bases). The V and J ends lost 8 bases and 4 bases respectively, with 15 bases between them. Germline CDR1 SEHNR, CDR2 FQNEAQ (reference sequence). This CDR3 has 13 residues. The CDR3 bases are TGTGCCAGCGCGTCCGGGGTGAAGTACGAGCAGTACTTC. Translation: CASASGVKYEQYF.

This clonotype occurred a few times. V is TRBV19 and J is TRBJ1-5, with D maybe TRBD1 (5 bases). The ends were cut back, 3 bases at V and 1 base at J, with 16 bases in the middle. CDR3 length: 17 amino acids. Germline V gene lookup returns CDR1 LNHDA and CDR2 SQIVND (reference sequence). In DNA, the CDR3 is TGTGCCAGTAGTATGGTTAGTGGCAGGGCCAGCAATCAGCCCCAGCATTTT. Translation: CASSMVSGRASNQPQHF.

Comments on this clonotype: An end of the junction differs from the germline gene, which may be a read error. This chain links TRBV6-7 with TRBJ2-1; D gene unclear. TRBV6-7 is classed as an ORF, of uncertain function. The CDR3 is 10 residues long. CDR3 region: CASSYPFALF. Here the CDR3 DNA reads TGTGCCAGCAGTTACCCCTTCGCTCTCTTC.

Many counts were recorded for this clonotype. The chain recombines TRBV28 with TRBJ2-4; D perhaps matches TRBD2 (5 bases). Per the germline V gene, CDR1 is MDHEN and CDR2 is SYDVKM. V lost 5 bases and J 10 bases, leaving 12 bases between the germline ends. There are 12 residues in the CDR3. This CDR3 is CASSPAGDIQYF. The CDR3 coding sequence is TGTGCCAGCAGTCCCGCCGGGGATATTCAGTACTTC.

This clonotype was detected only a few times. The rearrangement joins TRBV5-4 to TRBJ2-5, with D uncertain. There are 14 residues in the CDR3. Germline assignment: CDR1 SGHNT and CDR2 YYREEE (reference sequence). Trimming removed 1 base at V and 5 bases at J, with 12 bases between. CDR3 sequence reads: CASSLRLDEETQYF. In DNA form, the CDR3 reads TGTGCCAGCAGCTTGCGGTTGGACGAGGAGACCCAGTACTTC.

This clonotype came up many times. The chain has TRBV27 and TRBJ2-7; perhaps TRBD1 as D (6 bases). The CDR3 sequence is 14 residues long. Germline assignment: CDR1 MNHEY and CDR2 SMNVEV (reference sequence). V was shortened by 3 bases and J by 2 bases, with 11 bases between the two germline ends. The CDR3 DNA reads as TGTGCCAGCAGTTTTTCAGACAGGCCCTACGAGCAGTACTTC. Protein product: CASSFSDRPYEQYF.

This clonotype was counted many times. V usage is TRBV3-1 and J usage is TRBJ1-4; D gene uncertain. V was clipped by 6 bases and J by 3 bases, with 8 bases between them. Per germline, CDR1 LGHDT and CDR2 YNNKEL (reference sequence). The CDR3 is 13 amino acids. The CDR3 DNA reads as TGTGCCAGCAGATCACGTTCTAATGAAAAACTGTTTTTT. It translates to CASRSRSNEKLFF. The variable domain in full, with the rest retrieved from reference TRBV3-1 and TRBJ1-4, is DTAVSQTPKYLVTQMGNDKSIKCEQNLGHDTMYWYKQDSKKFLKIMFSYNNKELIINETVPNRFSPKSPDKAHLNLHINSLELGDSAVYFCASRSRSNEKLFFGSGTQLSVL.

Comments on this clonotype: With a much larger clone just one base away, this may be a read error. This sequence joins TRBV6-5 and TRBJ2-7; TRBD1 agrees at 8 bases. The CDR3 has 13 amino acids. Germline CDR1 MNHEY, CDR2 SVGAGI. As DNA, the CDR3 is TGTGCCGGCAGTTACGTAACAGGGGGCGAGCAGTACTTC. Translated, it gives CAGSYVTGGEQYF.

This clonotype was observed a handful of times. The J gene is TRBJ1-4, the V gene TRBV7-9; no clear D. Trimming left V 5 bases short and J 7 bases short, with 17 bases between. The CDR3 is 15 amino acids. Germline V gives CDR1 SEHNR, CDR2 FQNEAQ (reference sequence). The CDR3 sequence is CASSVGSTPSEKLFF. DNA of the CDR3: TGTGCCAGCAGCGTCGGATCGACCCCGTCTGAAAAACTGTTTTTT.

This clonotype was seen many times. The V call is TRBV4-3, the J call TRBJ1-6; D unclear. Trimming removed 0 bases at V and 6 bases at J, with 6 bases between. CDR3 size: 14 residues. Germline-derived CDR1 and CDR2 are LGHNA and YSLEER. CDR3 nucleotide sequence: TGCGCCAGCAGCCAAGATATGAGTAATTCACCCCTCCACTTT. It yields the protein CASSQDMSNSPLHF.

This clonotype was seen at least ten times. This chain connects TRBV20-1 to TRBJ2-7; 10 bases are shared with TRBD2. The V gene's germline CDR1 is DFQATT and CDR2 SNEGSKA (reference sequence). The CDR3 is 14 amino acids. J gave up 5 bases and V 2 bases, and 6 bases lay outside the gene matches. The CDR3 region has the DNA TGCAGTGCTAGACCGCCGGGACTAGCGAACGAGCAGTACTTC. Encoded protein: CSARPPGLANEQYF.

CDR3 sequence: CASSLAGEIGELFF. CDR3 sequence (DNA): TGTGCCAGCAGTCTAGCGGGAGAAATCGGGGAGCTGTTTTTT. The genes are TRBV6-6 and TRBJ2-2; TRBD2 agrees at 10 bases. V lost 5 bases to trimming and J lost 7 bases; unmatched junction nucleotides: 4. The CDR3 is made up of 14 amino acids. Germline CDR1 is MNHNY and CDR2 is SVGAGI (reference sequence).

V is TRBV27 and J is TRBJ2-4, with D unresolved. CDR1 is MNHEY, CDR2 SMNVEV, per germline (reference sequence). V was cut by 4 bases and J by 1 base, with 14 bases left in between. The CDR3 extends over 16 amino acids. CDR3 bases: TGTGCCAGCAGTTCCATCCACGTCCCTGCCAAAAACATTCAGTACTTC. Its translation: CASSSIHVPAKNIQYF.

In the case of this clonotype: It may be a read error: a sequence one base away is much more abundant. The V gene is TRBV12-3 or TRBV12-4, the J gene TRBJ2-5; D may be TRBD2 (5 bases). This CDR3 has 14 residues. V gave up 6 bases and J gave up 5 bases, with 16 bases separating them. CDR3 in amino acids: CASSYGVDGETQYF. CDR3 in DNA: TGTGCCAGCAGCTACGGGGTCGATGGTGAGACCCAGTACTTC.

The rearrangement joins TRBV4-1 to TRBJ2-2; possibly TRBD1 for D (6 bases). V shed 3 bases and J shed 1 base, with 9 bases lying between them. This CDR3 comprises 15 residues. From germline, CDR1 is MGHRA and CDR2 YSYEKL. CDR3 protein: CASSQRTENTGELFF. CDR3 nucleotide sequence: TGCGCCAGCAGCCAGAGGACAGAGAACACCGGGGAGCTGTTTTTT.

This clonotype was observed at least ten times. This rearrangement joins TRBV7-8 to TRBJ2-1, with 9 bases aligning to TRBD2. Unmatched junction bases numbered 7, after V lost 2 bases and J lost 8 bases. The CDR3 is made up of 15 amino acids. Germline V gives CDR1 SGHVS, CDR2 FQNEAQ. As DNA, the CDR3 is TGTGCCAGCAGCTTACGACCTAGCGGGGAGTATGAGCAGTTCTTC. Its translation is CASSLRPSGEYEQFF.

This clonotype was seen a few times. This rearrangement joins TRBV19 to TRBJ2-7; TRBD1 matches 10 bases. Per germline, CDR1 LNHDA and CDR2 SQIVND (reference sequence). With V trimmed by 5 bases and J by 1 base, 5 bases remained unmatched. The CDR3 sequence is 15 residues long. The CDR3 region has the DNA TGTGCCAGTAGTGGCGGGACAGGGGTTTCCTACGAGCAGTACTTC. Encoded protein: CASSGGTGVSYEQYF.

The CDR3 DNA is TGCAGTGCTAGTGTTGCTAGCGGGGTGAGCTCCTACAATGAGCAGTTCTTC. Protein: CSASVASGVSSYNEQFF. This chain joins TRBV20-1 and TRBJ2-1; the match to TRBD2 covers 9 bases. After removal of 3 bases from V and 0 bases from J, the junction contained 9 bases not matched to a gene. Germline V CDR1 and CDR2: DFQATT, SNEGSKA (reference sequence). This CDR3 has 17 residues.

This clonotype showed up many times. The chain is built from TRBV7-9 and TRBJ1-1; no definite D call. The germline V and J ends were trimmed by 6 bases and 4 bases, with 12 bases remaining between them. Germline V gene data show CDR1 as SEHNR and CDR2 as FQNEAQ (reference sequence). The length of the CDR3 is 13 residues. The CDR3 DNA reads TGTGCCAGCAGTTACACTCTGGGCACTGAAGCTTTCTTT. As protein: CASSYTLGTEAFF.

This clonotype was detected many times. V usage is TRBV29-1 and J usage is TRBJ2-7, with D unresolved. Trimming removed 6 bases from V and 1 base from J, with 10 bases in between. Germline CDR1 reads SQVTM; CDR2 reads ANQGSEA. The CDR3 sequence is 12 residues long. This chain's CDR3 is CSVEWDSYEQYF. The CDR3 DNA sequence: TGCAGCGTAGAATGGGATTCCTACGAGCAGTACTTC.

Comment on this clonotype: This may come from a read error, since a much larger clone is one base off. V gene TRBV6-5 combines with J gene TRBJ1-5, with a weak D call TRBD1 (6 bases). Per the germline V gene, CDR1 is MNHEY and CDR2 is SVGAGI. The CDR3 is made up of 16 amino acids. CDR3 residues: CASSLTGPSLHQPQRF. In nucleotides, the CDR3 is TGTGCCAGCAGCCTGACAGGTCCCTCCCTTCATCAGCCCCAGCGTTTT.